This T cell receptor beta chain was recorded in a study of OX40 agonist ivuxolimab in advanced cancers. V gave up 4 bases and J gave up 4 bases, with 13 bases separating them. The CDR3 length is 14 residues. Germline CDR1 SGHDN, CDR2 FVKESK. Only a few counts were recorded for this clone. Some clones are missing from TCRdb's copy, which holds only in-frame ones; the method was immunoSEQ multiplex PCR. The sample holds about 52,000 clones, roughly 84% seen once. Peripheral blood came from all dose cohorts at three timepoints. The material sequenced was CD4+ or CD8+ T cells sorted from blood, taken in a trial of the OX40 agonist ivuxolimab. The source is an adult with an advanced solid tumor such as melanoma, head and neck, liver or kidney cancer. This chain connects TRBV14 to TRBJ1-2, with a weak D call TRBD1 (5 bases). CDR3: CASSPGTSLYGYTF. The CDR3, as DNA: TGTGCCAGCAGCCCCGGGACCTCCCTCTATGGCTACACCTTC.